The rows below give T cell receptor beta chains drawn from one sample of a study of T cells of healthy individuals. TCRdb ran MiXCR on the 5' RACE reads and lists one entry per CDR3 protein. The table shows more than 85,000 distinct CDR3 sequences, with approximately 16% occurring only once. The source is a human donor in good health. Both conserved end residues are part of each CDR3. The order of the fields is clone size, J gene, D gene, V gene, CDR3 DNA, CDR3 protein. The D gene is left open where the match is weak. Expanded clones are given a class, and other clones once, few, many or no size at all.

clone size: few; J gene: TRBJ2-1; D gene: TRBD2; V gene: TRBV7-6; CDR3 DNA: TGTGCCAGCAGCTCCTTCGGGCTAGCGGGGGCCTACAATGAGCAGTTCTTC; CDR3 protein: CASSSFGLAGAYNEQFF
clone size: few; J gene: TRBJ1-5; D gene: .; V gene: TRBV6-1; CDR3 DNA: TGTGCCAGCAGTGACCAGGGCCTCCGGACCCAGCATTTT; CDR3 protein: CASSDQGLRTQHF
clone size: .; J gene: TRBJ2-1; D gene: .; V gene: TRBV9; CDR3 DNA: TGTGCCAGCAGCGTTGGCGGGAAATACAATGAGCAGTTCTTC; CDR3 protein: CASSVGGKYNEQFF
clone size: few; J gene: TRBJ1-4; D gene: .; V gene: TRBV25-1; CDR3 DNA: TGTGCCAGCAGCGTGGACTCCTATGAAAAACTGTTTTTT; CDR3 protein: CASSVDSYEKLFF
clone size: few; J gene: TRBJ2-3; D gene: .; V gene: TRBV7-3; CDR3 DNA: TGTGCCAGCAGCTTCGACGGCGGGAGCACAGATACGCAGTATTTT; CDR3 protein: CASSFDGGSTDTQYF
clone size: .; J gene: TRBJ1-5; D gene: .; V gene: TRBV27; CDR3 DNA: TGTGCCAGCAGTTCGGCCAGGGGATTTAGCAATCAGCCCCAGCATTTT; CDR3 protein: CASSSARGFSNQPQHF
clone size: few; J gene: TRBJ2-6; D gene: .; V gene: TRBV19; CDR3 DNA: TGTGCCAGTAGTATTCCTGGGGCCAACGTCCTGACTTTC; CDR3 protein: CASSIPGANVLTF
clone size: few; J gene: TRBJ2-3; D gene: .; V gene: TRBV10-3; CDR3 DNA: TGTGCCATCAGTCAGGGGCGAGAAGATACGCAGTATTTT; CDR3 protein: CAISQGREDTQYF
clone size: few; J gene: TRBJ2-5; D gene: TRBD2; V gene: TRBV6-6; CDR3 DNA: TGTGCCAGCAGTTCGACCAGACTAGCGGGAGTGGAGGAGACCCAGTACTTC; CDR3 protein: CASSSTRLAGVEETQYF
clone size: .; J gene: TRBJ2-5; D gene: .; V gene: TRBV7-2; CDR3 DNA: TGTGCCAGCAGCTTAGGACACTCCCGGGGGACCCAGTACTTC; CDR3 protein: CASSLGHSRGTQYF
clone size: many; J gene: TRBJ2-1; D gene: TRBD2; V gene: TRBV29-1; CDR3 DNA: TGCAGCGTCCTCATCTACAGCGGGGACTCCTACAATGAGCAGTTCTTC; CDR3 protein: CSVLIYSGDSYNEQFF
clone size: few; J gene: TRBJ1-1; D gene: .; V gene: TRBV29-1; CDR3 DNA: TGCAGCGTTGAGGGCCAGGCAATTGAAGCTTTCTTT; CDR3 protein: CSVEGQAIEAFF
clone size: few; J gene: TRBJ2-2; D gene: .; V gene: TRBV5-1; CDR3 DNA: TGCGCCAGCAGCTTCAACAGGGAAACCGGGGAGCTGTTTTTT; CDR3 protein: CASSFNRETGELFF
clone size: .; J gene: TRBJ2-1; D gene: .; V gene: TRBV4-3; CDR3 DNA: TGCGCCAGCAGCCAAGATGGCCCCGGACAGCCATACAATGAGCAGTTCTTC; CDR3 protein: CASSQDGPGQPYNEQFF
clone size: many; J gene: TRBJ2-5; D gene: TRBD1; V gene: TRBV20-1; CDR3 DNA: TGCAGTGCCACAGGGGGCTATGAGACCCAGTACTTC; CDR3 protein: CSATGGYETQYF
clone size: many; J gene: TRBJ1-2; D gene: .; V gene: TRBV27; CDR3 DNA: TGTGCCAGCAGTTTAAGTCCAGGGAACCCTAACTATGGCTACACCTTC; CDR3 protein: CASSLSPGNPNYGYTF
clone size: few; J gene: TRBJ2-3; D gene: .; V gene: TRBV27; CDR3 DNA: TGTGCCAGCAGTATACTCGGGGTTGGCGTAGGAGATACGCAGTATTTT; CDR3 protein: CASSILGVGVGDTQYF
clone size: many; J gene: TRBJ1-6; D gene: .; V gene: TRBV6-6; CDR3 DNA: TGTGCCAGCAGCACCCCAAGGGCTAATTCACCCCTCCACTTT; CDR3 protein: CASSTPRANSPLHF
clone size: few; J gene: TRBJ2-3; D gene: .; V gene: TRBV18; CDR3 DNA: TGTGCCAGCTCATCACTGACGAGCACAGATACGCAGTATTTT; CDR3 protein: CASSSLTSTDTQYF
clone size: few; J gene: TRBJ1-4; D gene: .; V gene: TRBV5-1; CDR3 DNA: TGCGCCAGCAGCTTAAAGGAACCTAATGAAAAACTGTTTTTT; CDR3 protein: CASSLKEPNEKLFF
clone size: many; J gene: TRBJ1-2; D gene: .; V gene: TRBV29-1; CDR3 DNA: TGCAGCGTTGAAGATCCCGGGGATGGCTACACCTTC; CDR3 protein: CSVEDPGDGYTF
clone size: few; J gene: TRBJ2-1; D gene: .; V gene: TRBV2; CDR3 DNA: TGTGCCAGCACCAGACAGGGACTCTCCTACAATGAGCAGTTCTTC; CDR3 protein: CASTRQGLSYNEQFF
clone size: few; J gene: TRBJ1-6; D gene: .; V gene: TRBV12-3/TRBV12-4; CDR3 DNA: TGTGCCAGCCGTCTGAACAATTCACCCCTCCACTTT; CDR3 protein: CASRLNNSPLHF
clone size: .; J gene: TRBJ1-1; D gene: .; V gene: TRBV7-9; CDR3 DNA: TGTGCCAGCAGCTTAAACAGCTTGAACACTGAAGCTTTCTTT; CDR3 protein: CASSLNSLNTEAFF
clone size: .; J gene: TRBJ1-5; D gene: .; V gene: TRBV6-2/TRBV6-3; CDR3 DNA: TGTGCCACCAGCGTGGTCACGGGCAATCAGCCCCAGCATTTT; CDR3 protein: CATSVVTGNQPQHF
clone size: .; J gene: TRBJ1-2; D gene: TRBD1; V gene: TRBV19; CDR3 DNA: TGTGCCAGTAGTATAGAGGGGACAGAAGGCTACACCTTC; CDR3 protein: CASSIEGTEGYTF
clone size: many; J gene: TRBJ1-5; D gene: .; V gene: TRBV18; CDR3 DNA: TGTGCCAGCTCACCGAGAATGACAGATCAGCCCCAGCATTTT; CDR3 protein: CASSPRMTDQPQHF
clone size: few; J gene: TRBJ2-7; D gene: .; V gene: TRBV7-9; CDR3 DNA: TGTGCCAGCAGCGCCGGGAGCTCCTACGAGCAGTACTTC; CDR3 protein: CASSAGSSYEQYF
clone size: few; J gene: TRBJ1-5; D gene: .; V gene: TRBV12-3/TRBV12-4; CDR3 DNA: TGTGCCAGCAGTCCAAGAGCTCAGCCCCAGCATTTT; CDR3 protein: CASSPRAQPQHF
clone size: few; J gene: TRBJ2-5; D gene: .; V gene: TRBV5-6; CDR3 DNA: TGTGCCAGCAGCTCAGGACGGGTACAAGAGACCCAGTACTTC; CDR3 protein: CASSSGRVQETQYF
clone size: many; J gene: TRBJ2-2; D gene: .; V gene: TRBV6-4; CDR3 DNA: TGTGCCAGCAGCGCAGGGTCCTCGAACACCGGGGAGCTGTTTTTT; CDR3 protein: CASSAGSSNTGELFF
clone size: few; J gene: TRBJ1-5; D gene: .; V gene: TRBV28; CDR3 DNA: TGTGCCAGCCGTGAACAACGGGGGGATCAGCCCCAGCATTTT; CDR3 protein: CASREQRGDQPQHF
clone size: .; J gene: TRBJ2-7; D gene: TRBD1; V gene: TRBV6-5; CDR3 DNA: TGTGCCAGCAGCCAATACGGACAGGCCGGTACCGAGCAGTACTTC; CDR3 protein: CASSQYGQAGTEQYF
clone size: .; J gene: TRBJ2-1; D gene: TRBD2; V gene: TRBV20-1; CDR3 DNA: TGCAGTGCTAGAGATCCGGGACTGAAACTAGCGGGAAAAATTCGTGAGCAGTTCTTC; CDR3 protein: CSARDPGLKLAGKIREQFF
clone size: .; J gene: TRBJ2-7; D gene: TRBD2; V gene: TRBV20-1; CDR3 DNA: TGCAGTGCTAGAGACGGGCTAGCGGGAGGGAGCTCCTACGAGCAGTACTTC; CDR3 protein: CSARDGLAGGSSYEQYF
clone size: few; J gene: TRBJ1-1; D gene: .; V gene: TRBV6-2/TRBV6-3; CDR3 DNA: TGTGCCAGCACCCACGAGGGGGGTCACGGCACTGAAGCTTTCTTT; CDR3 protein: CASTHEGGHGTEAFF
clone size: few; J gene: TRBJ2-7; D gene: .; V gene: TRBV9; CDR3 DNA: TGTGCCAGCAGCGCCCGTTCCGGGACTCGAAGCGACGAGCAGTACTTC; CDR3 protein: CASSARSGTRSDEQYF
clone size: .; J gene: TRBJ2-2; D gene: .; V gene: TRBV2; CDR3 DNA: TGTGCCAGCAGTGAATGGGGGACCGGGGAGCTGTTTTTT; CDR3 protein: CASSEWGTGELFF
clone size: many; J gene: TRBJ1-5; D gene: .; V gene: TRBV5-8; CDR3 DNA: TGTGCCAGCAGCTTGGTTCGGGCCACACTGGGTCAGCCCCAGCATTTT; CDR3 protein: CASSLVRATLGQPQHF
clone size: few; J gene: TRBJ1-1; D gene: .; V gene: TRBV6-5; CDR3 DNA: TGTGCCAGCAGAATAAGCCGGACGTACACTGAAGCTTTCTTT; CDR3 protein: CASRISRTYTEAFF
clone size: medium-sized; J gene: TRBJ2-5; D gene: .; V gene: TRBV5-8; CDR3 DNA: TGTGCCAGCAGCTTGGGAAGTTGGGAAGGCGAGACCCAGTACTTC; CDR3 protein: CASSLGSWEGETQYF